Sequencing of this TCR beta chain was carried out in a study of shared clonotypes between healthy human individuals. J lost 3 bases, V lost 3 bases, and 3 bases had no gene match. The V gene's germline CDR1 is SEHNR and CDR2 FQNEAQ (reference sequence). The CDR3 runs 14 residues. Selected positively for CCR7 and CD45RO-negative, naive CD8 cells excluded terminally differentiated effector memory CD45RA+ cells. Findings and caveats of the study: Generation probabilities of non-shared clonotypes were lower (relative to those shared by all four donors).

Some clones are missing from TCRdb's copy, which holds only in-frame ones; the method was immunoSEQ multiplex PCR. The sample includes about 2.2 million clones, 93% of them seen just once. Remarks on this clone: Its antigen remains unidentified. Other DNA sequences of this sample code for an identical CDR3.

The chain employs TRBV7-9 and TRBJ2-7; 9 bases line up with TRBD1. The sequencing input was naive CD8+ T cells from PBMCs. This receptor was taken from a young man in good health. Some clones in this sample may be carry-over from other donors' samples. CDR3 in DNA: TGTGCCAGCAGCTTCCCGGGACAGGGCTACGAGCAGTACTTC. It encodes CASSFPGQGYEQYF.